The 6 T cell receptor beta chains given below trace back to one sample, sequenced in a study of type 1 regulatory T cells. Via MiXCR, TCRdb re-called the reads, giving one row per CDR3 protein. The profile shows about 18,000 distinct CDR3 sequences, more than 8.5% of them singletons. The sequenced sample was CD4+ T cells, either the whole sample or a sorted fraction (not recorded which). The receptors here all came from a human donor in good health.

This clonotype was observed many times. This sequence joins TRBV28 and TRBJ1-2, with a possible D match to TRBD1 (6 bases). The V gene lost 6 bases and the J gene lost 9 bases, with 17 bases spanning the gap. The CDR3 extends over 13 amino acids. CDR1 is MDHEN, CDR2 SYDVKM, per germline. This chain's CDR3 is CASRDTGMRRYTF. Here the CDR3 DNA reads TGTGCCAGCAGAGACACAGGGATGAGACGCTACACCTTC.

This clonotype was seen more than once but under ten times. The V call is TRBV5-4, the J call TRBJ2-1; 9 bases map to TRBD2. The CDR3 runs 17 residues. Per the germline V gene, CDR1 is SGHNT and CDR2 is YYREEE (reference sequence). V shed 2 bases, J shed 0 bases, and the junction held 6 bases outside the gene matches. The CDR3 reads CASSFGGRAGSYNEQFF. The DNA for the CDR3 is TGTGCCAGCAGCTTTGGCGGGAGGGCAGGCTCCTACAATGAGCAGTTCTTC.

This clonotype occurred many times. The chain has TRBV10-3 and TRBJ2-2, with TRBD2 matching 7 bases. Germline values: CDR1 ENHRY, CDR2 SYGVKD. The CDR3 is 14 residues long. Losses at the gene ends were 10 bases for V and 3 bases for J; bases not matched to a gene: 8. The CDR3 DNA follows: TGTGCCACCCGGCCTAGCGGATACACCGGGGAGCTGTTTTTT. Translating it yields CATRPSGYTGELFF.

The table lists this clonotype with many counts. The gene calls are TRBV10-3 and TRBJ2-3; 15 bases map to TRBD2. After removal of 6 bases from V and 0 bases from J, the junction contained 7 bases not matched to a gene. CDR1 and CDR2 (germline): ENHRY, SYGVKD. The CDR3 length is 18 residues. CDR3 protein: CAIRGTSGRRRSTDTQYF. In DNA, the CDR3 is TGTGCCATCAGGGGGACTAGCGGGAGGAGACGGAGCACAGATACGCAGTATTTT.

This clonotype was counted many times. The genes are TRBV19 and TRBJ2-2; D gene unclear. V was clipped by 5 bases and J by 4 bases, with 11 bases between them. The CDR3 is 14 amino acids. In germline, CDR1 is LNHDA, CDR2 SQIVND (reference sequence). CDR3 DNA sequence: TGTGCCAGTAGTGGCCAGACGGGCACCGGGGAGCTGTTTTTT. Its protein is CASSGQTGTGELFF.

This clonotype is judged medium-sized. The chain joins TRBV25-1 to TRBJ2-2; the D gene is possibly TRBD2 (6 bases). Germline V lookup: CDR1 MGHDK, CDR2 SYGVNS. The CDR3 is made up of 13 amino acids. Trimming took 8 bases from V and 8 from J, leaving 15 bases between them. The DNA of the CDR3 is TGTGCCAGCCCGGGACTCCACGATGGGGAGCTGTTTTTT. Encoded protein: CASPGLHDGELFF.